This TCR beta chain was profiled in a study of beta chain features in type 1 diabetes (dated by TCRdb to 2017 to 2018). General notes on the study: No differences in mean age, gender distribution, total cell number or subset yield were found between patients and healthy donors. Across all samples, approximately 98,000,000 sorted cells were examined, and cell number per subset correlated strongly with RNA yield. In the study, recently diagnosed type 1 diabetes patients and matched healthy donors were compared on the TCRB repertoires of their sorted circulating CD4+ T cell subsets. Regulatory and stem cell-like memory subsets were isolated from only 8 patients and roughly 8 healthy donors, whereas naive and central memory subsets came from all 28 donors. Here is what the overall study found, with its caveats: The naive, central memory and regulatory TCRB repertoires appeared to resemble one another more closely among patients than among healthy donors. HLA sub-analyses involved small numbers of individuals, so any influence of HLA type on TCRB rearrangement remained unresolved. PCR may preferentially amplify shorter templates, but because patient and control samples were amplified and corrected together, any resulting skew would affect both groups equally. Because cDNA was sequenced instead of genomic DNA, highly expressing activated cells could be over-represented, though the groups showed no difference in activation or CD3 levels. Patients with type 1 diabetes made fewer insertions and deleted more nucleotides at VDJ recombination sites, implying thymic rearrangement abnormalities. In all four CD4+ subsets, TCRB CDR3 length was moderately but significantly shorter in type 1 diabetes patients.

Worth noting for this clone: Its cognate antigen has yet to be identified. Base-call qualities are not available, and no considerably larger clone is one nucleotide away.

The entire isolated RNA was reverse transcribed using the High Capacity cDNA Reverse Transcription Kit, and thus expressed TCRB transcripts were sequenced. Deep immunoSEQ sequencing was applied to naive, central memory and regulatory T cell samples, giving an average of roughly 3.5 million total reads per sample. Sorted cells were lysed in RLT buffer and RNA was extracted with DNase-treated RNeasy Micro or Mini kits, depending on cell number. Each cell subset was processed separately to prevent cross-contamination, with patient and healthy donor samples processed together. The immunoSEQ multiplex PCR was used to amplify TCRB sequences from cDNA, generating 87-bp fragments that spanned the CDR3 region. Amplicons were sequenced on the Illumina HiSeq platform. The authors' pipeline ran thus. PCR bias was computationally corrected using synthetic template baselines, reads within Hamming distance 2 were collapsed, and singletons that could not be merged were discarded. By aligning reads against IMGT, V, D and J genes, CDR3 length, and insertions or deletions at six rearrangement sites were assigned. Within each subset, clonotype counts were normalized to the number of sorted cells before true diversity and Gini coefficients were calculated with the tcR R package. The overlap coefficient, calculated on TCRB nucleotide sequences, was used to quantify repertoire sharing. This immuneACCESS table, as held by TCRdb, lists in-frame sequences with V and J called but not all clones. Of the missing ones, under half trace to an unresolved V gene in checked studies; the others have no known cause. V, J and clone size are taken as reported in that table, and D and trimming were inferred from the DNA itself. For this sample there are roughly 160,000 clones; less than 10% appear just once. Roughly 0.5% of the sample is in the top ten clones.

A single peripheral blood draw of about 116 mL on average was collected from each donor into heparinised tubes. A BD FACSAria II and a panel including CD45RO, CCR7, CD25, CD127, CD95 and CD27 were used to sort naive, central memory, regulatory and stem cell-like memory CD4+ T cells. Every sorted population had a purity above 95%. Right away, PBMCs were isolated by Lymphoprep density gradient centrifugation and were stained directly, with no culture step. So that batch effects would be minimized, each experiment stained and sorted samples in pairs, pairing one healthy donor with one patient. The CDR3 runs 17 residues from the cysteine to the phenylalanine. Only the CDR3 portion is preserved as DNA: 51 bases, with reading frame beginning at the first base.

This clonotype was obtained from a man in his late teens or twenties with type 1 diabetes. Specimen: central memory CD4+ T cells from blood. Recombination joined TRBV23-1 with TRBJ2-3, and 7 junction bases match TRBD1. TRBV23-1 is an open reading frame, and its role is uncertain. The CDR3 here reads CGAPPPPDRTCTDTQYF. The DNA reads TGCGGGGCCCCTCCCCCCCCGGACAGGACTTGCACAGATACGCAGTATTTT.